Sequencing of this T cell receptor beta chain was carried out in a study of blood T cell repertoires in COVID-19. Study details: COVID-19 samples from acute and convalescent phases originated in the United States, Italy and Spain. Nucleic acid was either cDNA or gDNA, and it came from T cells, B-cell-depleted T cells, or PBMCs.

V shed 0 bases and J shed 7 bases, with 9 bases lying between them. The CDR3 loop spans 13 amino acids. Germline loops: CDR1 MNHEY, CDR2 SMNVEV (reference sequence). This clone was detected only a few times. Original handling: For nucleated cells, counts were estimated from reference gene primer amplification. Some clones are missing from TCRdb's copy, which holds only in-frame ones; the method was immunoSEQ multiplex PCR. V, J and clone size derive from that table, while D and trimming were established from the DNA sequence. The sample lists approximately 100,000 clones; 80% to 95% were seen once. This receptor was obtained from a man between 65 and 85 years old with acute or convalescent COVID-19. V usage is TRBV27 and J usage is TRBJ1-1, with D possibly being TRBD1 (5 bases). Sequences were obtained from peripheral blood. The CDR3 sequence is CASSLSRGLEAFF. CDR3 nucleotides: TGTGCCAGCAGTTTATCGCGGGGACTTGAAGCTTTCTTT.